This T cell receptor beta chain appears in the sequencing data of a study of beta chain features in type 1 diabetes. Study information: Comparable age, gender and cell yields were observed in patients relative to healthy donors.

cDNA synthesis used the whole RNA isolate, giving expressed TCRB sequences. Clones were read by immunoSEQ multiplex PCR, and TCRdb kept only the in-frame ones, dropping some. The sample yields about 210,000 clones, approximately 10% seen once. Germline CDR1 SGHNT, CDR2 YYREEE (reference sequence). The V and J ends lost 1 base and 2 bases respectively, with 10 bases between them. This CDR3 has 15 residues. This clone appeared many times. Cell sorting via CD45RO/CCR7/CD25/CD127/CD95/CD27 was performed to obtain CD4+ naive, central memory, regulatory and stem cell-like memory cells. The specimen was central memory CD4+ T cells from blood. This clonotype was obtained from a man aged 18-30 years in good health. The chain links TRBV5-4 to TRBJ2-1; D is possibly TRBD2 (5 bases). The CDR3 region has the DNA TGTGCCAGCAGCTTGCAACTAGGGACCTACAATGAGCAGTTCTTC. This encodes CASSLQLGTYNEQFF.